The source of this T cell receptor beta chain is a study of blood T cell repertoires in COVID-19. On the study more broadly: Both acute and convalescent COVID-19 samples were obtained from the United States, Italy and Spain.

This clone was counted between two and nine times. This CDR3 spans 13 amino acids. The ends were cut back, 5 bases at V and 10 bases at J, with 12 bases in the middle. TCRdb's table, derived via immunoSEQ multiplex PCR, lists solely in-frame clones and lacks some. This table holds about 300,000 clones, 80% to 95% found once. This receptor was obtained from a woman aged 25-40 years with COVID-19, enrolled during active disease. The chain carries TRBV12-3 or TRBV12-4 and TRBJ1-6; a weak D match, TRBD1 (6 bases). Specimen: peripheral blood. This CDR3 reads CASSPGGRSPLHF. CDR3 nucleotides: TGTGCCAGCAGTCCCGGGGGGCGGTCACCCCTCCACTTT.